This T cell receptor beta chain was identified during a study of blood T cell repertoires in COVID-19. Study as a whole: Researchers got acute and convalescent COVID-19 samples from the United States, Italy and Spain.

With 5 bases removed from V and 4 bases from J, the gap between germline ends came to 10 bases. The germline gives CDR1 SGHRS, CDR2 YFSETQ. The CDR3 contains 13 residues. Source study methods: For nucleated cells, counts were estimated from reference gene primer amplification. Measured with immunoSEQ multiplex PCR; TCRdb has only the in-frame clones, and not every one. The V and J calls and clone size come from that table; D and trimming were worked out from the DNA. The data show 250,000 to 400,000 clones, 85% to 90% seen once. It was during active infection that Seattle patients were enrolled and then longitudinally followed.

Sequencing was performed on peripheral blood. The chain employs TRBV5-1 and TRBJ1-3; D is ambiguous. The origin of this receptor is a woman aged 25 to 39 with COVID-19, enrolled during active disease. The CDR3 DNA follows: TGCGCCAGCAGTTACGACGGGGGAAACACCATATATTTT. Amino acid sequence: CASSYDGGNTIYF.